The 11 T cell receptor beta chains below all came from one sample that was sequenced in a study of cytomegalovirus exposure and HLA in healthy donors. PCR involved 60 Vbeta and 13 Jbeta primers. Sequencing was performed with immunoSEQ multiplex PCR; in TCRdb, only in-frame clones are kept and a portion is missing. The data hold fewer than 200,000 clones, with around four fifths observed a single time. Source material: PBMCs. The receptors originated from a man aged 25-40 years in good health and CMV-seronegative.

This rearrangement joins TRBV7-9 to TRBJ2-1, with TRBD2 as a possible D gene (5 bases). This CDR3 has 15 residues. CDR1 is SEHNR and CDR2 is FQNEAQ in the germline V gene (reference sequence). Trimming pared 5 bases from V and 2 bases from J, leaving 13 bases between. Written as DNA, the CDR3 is TGTGCCAGCAGCAGGAGCGGCAGCGCCTACAATGAGCAGTTCTTC. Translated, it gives CASSRSGSAYNEQFF. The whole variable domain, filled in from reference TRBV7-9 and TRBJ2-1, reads DTGVSQNPRHKITKRGQNVTFRCDPISEHNRLYWYRQTLGQGPEFLTYFQNEAQLEKSRLLSDRFSAERPKGSFSTLEIQRTEQGDSAMYLCASSRSGSAYNEQFFGPGTRLTVL.

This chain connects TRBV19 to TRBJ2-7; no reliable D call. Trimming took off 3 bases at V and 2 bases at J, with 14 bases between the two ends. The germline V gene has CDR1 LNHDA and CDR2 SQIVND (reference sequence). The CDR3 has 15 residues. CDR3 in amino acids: CASSIEAVPPYEQYF. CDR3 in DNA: TGTGCCAGTAGTATTGAGGCGGTACCTCCCTACGAGCAGTACTTC.

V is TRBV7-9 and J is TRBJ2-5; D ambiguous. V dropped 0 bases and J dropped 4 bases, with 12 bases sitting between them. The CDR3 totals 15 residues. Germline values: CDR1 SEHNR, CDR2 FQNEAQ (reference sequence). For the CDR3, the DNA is TGTGCCAGCAGCTTAGCTGCGCGCTCTTTAGAGACCCAGTACTTC. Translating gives CASSLAARSLETQYF. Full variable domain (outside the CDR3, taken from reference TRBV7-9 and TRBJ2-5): DTGVSQNPRHKITKRGQNVTFRCDPISEHNRLYWYRQTLGQGPEFLTYFQNEAQLEKSRLLSDRFSAERPKGSFSTLEIQRTEQGDSAMYLCASSLAARSLETQYFGPGTRLLVL.

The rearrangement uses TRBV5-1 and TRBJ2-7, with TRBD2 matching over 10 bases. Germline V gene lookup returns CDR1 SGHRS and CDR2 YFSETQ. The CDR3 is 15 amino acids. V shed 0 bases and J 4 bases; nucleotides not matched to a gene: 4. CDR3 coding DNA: TGCGCCAGCAGCTTGGTTTCTAGCGGGAGTTACGAGCAGTACTTC. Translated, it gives CASSLVSSGSYEQYF.

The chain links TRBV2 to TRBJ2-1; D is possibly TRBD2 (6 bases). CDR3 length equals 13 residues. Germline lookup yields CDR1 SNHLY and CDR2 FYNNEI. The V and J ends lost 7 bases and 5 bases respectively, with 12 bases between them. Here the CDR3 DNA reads TGTGCCAGCATCACGGGAGCGGACAATGAGCAGTTCTTC. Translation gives CASITGADNEQFF.

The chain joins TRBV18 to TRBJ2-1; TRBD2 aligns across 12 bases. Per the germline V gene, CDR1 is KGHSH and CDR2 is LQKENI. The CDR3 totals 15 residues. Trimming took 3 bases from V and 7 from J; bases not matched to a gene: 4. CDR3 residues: CASSPGLAGQNEQFF. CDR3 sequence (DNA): TGTGCCAGCTCACCCGGACTAGCGGGACAGAATGAGCAGTTCTTC.

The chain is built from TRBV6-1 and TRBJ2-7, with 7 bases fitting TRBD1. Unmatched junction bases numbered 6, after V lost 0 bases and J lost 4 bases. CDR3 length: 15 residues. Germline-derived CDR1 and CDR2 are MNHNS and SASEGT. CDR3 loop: CASSEAGTVFYEQYF. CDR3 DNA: TGTGCCAGCAGTGAAGCTGGGACAGTCTTTTACGAGCAGTACTTC.

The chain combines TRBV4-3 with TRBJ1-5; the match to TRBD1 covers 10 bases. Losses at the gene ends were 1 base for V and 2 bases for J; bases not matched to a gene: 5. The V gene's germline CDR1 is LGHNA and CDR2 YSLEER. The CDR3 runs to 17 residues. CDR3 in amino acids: CASSQGLTGGGNQPQHF. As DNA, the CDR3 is TGCGCCAGCAGCCAAGGTTTGACAGGGGGCGGCAATCAGCCCCAGCATTTT.

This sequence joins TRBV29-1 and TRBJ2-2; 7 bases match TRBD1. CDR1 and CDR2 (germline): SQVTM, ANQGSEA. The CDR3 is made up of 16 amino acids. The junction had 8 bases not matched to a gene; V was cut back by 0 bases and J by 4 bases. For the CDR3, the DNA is TGCAGCGTTGAAGATCTAGACAGGGCCTCCACCGGGGAGCTGTTTTTT. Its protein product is CSVEDLDRASTGELFF.

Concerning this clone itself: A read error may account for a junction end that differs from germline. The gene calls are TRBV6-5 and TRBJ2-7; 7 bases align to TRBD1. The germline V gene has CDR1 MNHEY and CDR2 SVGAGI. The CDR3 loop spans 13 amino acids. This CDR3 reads CASTSQGRQGVIF. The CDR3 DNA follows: TGTGCCAGCACCTCCCAGGGAAGACAGGGCGTTATATTC.

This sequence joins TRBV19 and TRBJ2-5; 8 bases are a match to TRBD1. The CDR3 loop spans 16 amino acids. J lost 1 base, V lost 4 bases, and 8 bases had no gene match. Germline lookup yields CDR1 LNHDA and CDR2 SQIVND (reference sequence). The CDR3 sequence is CASSNRQGAVQETQYF. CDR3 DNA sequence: TGTGCCAGTAGTAATAGGCAGGGGGCTGTCCAAGAGACCCAGTACTTC.